One sample yielded the 4 T cell receptor beta chains listed below, sequenced in a study of control samples from healthy donors and cancer patients. Using immunoSEQ multiplex PCR, the repertoire was profiled, and TCRdb retains in-frame clones only, with some absent. This table holds 70,000 to 80,000 clones, less than 90% found once. Sequencing was performed on blood. These receptor sequences come from a woman in her 50s in good health.

J is TRBJ2-7 and V is TRBV5-4, with unresolved D. With 0 bases removed from V and 0 bases from J, the gap between germline ends came to 4 bases. Looked up from germline, CDR1 is SGHNT and CDR2 is YYREEE (reference sequence). CDR3 length: 13 residues. The CDR3 loop reads CASSLDYSYEQYF. CDR3 in DNA: TGTGCCAGCAGCTTGGACTACTCCTACGAGCAGTACTTC.

This clone appeared once. V usage is TRBV28 and J usage is TRBJ1-6, with TRBD1 matching 9 bases. Germline V gene data show CDR1 as MDHEN and CDR2 as SYDVKM. The CDR3 covers 13 residues. V shed 6 bases, J shed 10 bases, and the junction held 4 bases outside the gene matches. The CDR3 reads CASRIQGASPLHF. The CDR3 region has the DNA TGTGCCAGCAGAATACAGGGGGCCTCACCCCTCCACTTT. Together with reference TRBV28 and TRBJ1-6, the CDR3 gives the full variable domain: DVKVTQSSRYLVKRTGEKVFLECVQDMDHENMFWYRQDPGLGLRLIYFSYDVKMKEKGDIPEGYSVSREKKERFSLILESASTNQTSMYLCASRIQGASPLHFGNGTRLTVT.

The CDR3 nucleotides read TGTGCCAGCAGTGACGGGACAAATAATTCACCCCTCCACTTT. Amino acids: CASSDGTNNSPLHF. The genes are TRBV6-1 and TRBJ1-6, with a possible D match to TRBD1 (6 bases). V was cut by 3 bases and J by 5 bases, with 8 bases left in between. The CDR3 length is 14 residues. CDR1 and CDR2 (germline): MNHNS, SASEGT.

Only a few counts were recorded for this clone. This rearrangement joins TRBV15 to TRBJ1-1; D may be TRBD1 (5 bases). The CDR3 extends over 15 amino acids. Per the germline V gene, CDR1 is LNHNV and CDR2 is YYDKDF (reference sequence). Between the trimmed V and J ends, which lost 0 bases and 9 bases, there was a span of 17 bases. CDR3 protein: CATSRDWDASRQAFF. The DNA for the CDR3 is TGTGCCACCAGCAGAGATTGGGACGCTTCAAGGCAAGCTTTCTTT.